Below are 4 T cell receptor beta chains sequenced from a single sample in a study of T cells in Graves' hyperthyroidism and ophthalmopathy. Using RNA transcripts as the source, TCR beta CDR3 regions were amplified. Carried out on the TCR CDR3, a first-round RT-PCR used the HTBI primer set. TCRdb itself ran the multiplex PCR reads through MiXCR, one entry per CDR3 protein. The table includes around 600,000 distinct CDR3 sequences, about 15% detected once. Input material: blood. Receptors originate from a woman aged 25 to 39 with Graves' hyperthyroidism.

The CDR3 DNA follows: TGTGCCAGCAGTGAAGAATCTCCTACAATTGAAGCTTTCTTT. Translation gives CASSEESPTIEAFF. The chain uses TRBV6-1 and TRBJ1-1; no firm D call. The CDR3 has 14 residues. Germline CDR1 is MNHNS and CDR2 is SASEGT. V dropped 1 base and J dropped 7 bases, with 13 bases sitting between them.

The genes are TRBV10-3 and TRBJ2-3, with 8 positions matching TRBD2. The CDR3 is made up of 16 amino acids. Germline CDR1 and CDR2: ENHRY and SYGVKD. With 1 base clipped from V and 3 bases from J, the junction kept 6 bases outside the gene matches. CDR3 DNA sequence: TGTGCCATCAGTGAGTTACGGGAGGGCCTGACAGATACGCAGTATTTT. Translated: CAISELREGLTDTQYF.

This clonotype was seen many times. In DNA, the CDR3 is TGTGCTAGTGGTTTGGTACCCGGGACTGTCTACAATGAGCAGTTCTTC. It translates to CASGLVPGTVYNEQFF. The chain links TRBV12-5 to TRBJ2-1; D possibly corresponds to TRBD2 (6 bases). The ends were cut back, 0 bases at V and 3 bases at J, with 12 bases in the middle. The germline CDR1 and CDR2 sequences are LGHNT and FRNRAP. This CDR3 contains 16 residues.

This clonotype was seen only once. The chain carries TRBV27 and TRBJ2-7, with D possibly being TRBD2 (6 bases). Looked up from germline, CDR1 is MNHEY and CDR2 is SMNVEV (reference sequence). Trimming took 6 bases from V and 4 from J, leaving 19 bases between them. CDR3 length: 15 residues. The CDR3 sequence: CASRFVGGVSYEQYF. The CDR3, as DNA: TGTGCCAGCAGATTTGTGGGAGGAGTGTCGTACGAGCAGTACTTC.